This T cell receptor (beta chain) was identified in a study of long-term antiretroviral therapy in people with HIV. Findings and limits, study-wide: Adherence to ART, viral resistance and therapy changes lacked any data. Post-ART, diversity grew, though it stayed under transplant donor control levels.

Runs used v3.0 of the immunoSEQ assay and were done at survey level. Profiled with immunoSEQ multiplex PCR; TCRdb holds only in-frame clones, not every one. The sample has around 26,000 clones, under 80% seen once. At least two post-ART and at least one pre-ART PBMC sample were available for each donor. Without exception, participants with HIV were treated in the United States. Worth noting for this clone: What it recognizes is unknown.

The J segment lost 3 bases and the V segment lost 2 bases, leaving 4 bases of the junction unmatched. Germline V gene lookup returns CDR1 MNHEY and CDR2 SVGAGI. The CDR3 consists of 14 residues. The sample consisted of unsorted PBMCs, taken 1.1 years before starting antiretroviral therapy. This clonotype was sampled from a woman in her 40s with HIV. This chain uses TRBV6-5 with TRBJ2-7, with 7 bases aligning to TRBD1. Here the CDR3 DNA reads TGTGCCAGCAGTTACGGGACAGTTGGCTACGAGCAGTACTTC. Its translation is CASSYGTVGYEQYF.